This T cell receptor beta chain is drawn from a study of T cells in Graves' hyperthyroidism and ophthalmopathy. TCR beta CDR3 region amplification was performed from RNA transcripts. TCR CDR3 underwent first-round RT-PCR with the HTBI primer set. TCRdb passed the multiplex PCR reads through MiXCR, listing each CDR3 protein once. In the table there are under 600,000 distinct CDR3 sequences, more than 15% of which are singletons. CDR1 and CDR2 from the germline V gene are MNHNS and SASEGT. With 7 bases removed from V and 7 bases from J, the gap between germline ends came to 11 bases. The CDR3 spans 12 residues.

The sequencing sample was made of blood. The TCR comes from a middle-aged woman with Graves' ophthalmopathy. The chain combines TRBV6-1 with TRBJ1-5, with a tentative D call TRBD1 (5 bases). The CDR3 region has the DNA TGTGCCAGCAACGCAGGGTCCCAGCCCCAGCATTTT. It specifies CASNAGSQPQHF.